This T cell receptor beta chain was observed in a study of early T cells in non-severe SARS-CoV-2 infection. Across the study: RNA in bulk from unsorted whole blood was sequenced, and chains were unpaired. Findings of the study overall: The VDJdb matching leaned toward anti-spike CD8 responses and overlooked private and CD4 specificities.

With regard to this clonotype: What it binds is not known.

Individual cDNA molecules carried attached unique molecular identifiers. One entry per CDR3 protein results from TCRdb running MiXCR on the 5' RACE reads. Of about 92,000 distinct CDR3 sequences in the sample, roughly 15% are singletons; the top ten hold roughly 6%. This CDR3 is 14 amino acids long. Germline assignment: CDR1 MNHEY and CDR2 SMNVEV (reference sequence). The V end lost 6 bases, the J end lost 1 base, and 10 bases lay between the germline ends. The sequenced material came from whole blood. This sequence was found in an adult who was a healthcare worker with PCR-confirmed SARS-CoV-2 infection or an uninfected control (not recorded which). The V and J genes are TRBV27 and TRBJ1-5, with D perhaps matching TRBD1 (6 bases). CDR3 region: CASSAGGSNQPQHF. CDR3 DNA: TGTGCCAGCAGCGCGGGGGGCAGCAATCAGCCCCAGCATTTT.